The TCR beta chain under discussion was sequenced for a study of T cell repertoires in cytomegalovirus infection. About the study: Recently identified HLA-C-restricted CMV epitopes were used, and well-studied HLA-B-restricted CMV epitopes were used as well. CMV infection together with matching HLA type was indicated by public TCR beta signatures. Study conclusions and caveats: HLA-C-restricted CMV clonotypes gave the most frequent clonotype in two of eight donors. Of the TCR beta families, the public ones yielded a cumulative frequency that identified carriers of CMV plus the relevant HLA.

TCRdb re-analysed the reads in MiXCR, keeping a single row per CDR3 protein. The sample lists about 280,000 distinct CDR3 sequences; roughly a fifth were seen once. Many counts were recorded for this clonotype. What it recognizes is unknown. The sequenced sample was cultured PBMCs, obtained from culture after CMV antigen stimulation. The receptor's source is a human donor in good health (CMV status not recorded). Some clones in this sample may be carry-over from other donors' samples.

CDR3 loop: CASSQVAGTSGRAGTDTQYF. The CDR3 DNA sequence: TGCGCCAGCAGCCAAGTGGCCGGGACTAGCGGGAGGGCCGGCACAGATACGCAGTATTTT. The chain employs TRBV4-1 and TRBJ2-3; 16 nucleotides agree with TRBD2. The ends lost 1 base at V and 1 base at J; junction bases unmatched: 8. The germline gives CDR1 MGHRA, CDR2 YSYEKL. This CDR3 has 20 amino acids.